A selection of T cell receptor beta chains follows, all from one sample in a study of blood T cell repertoires in COVID-19. Repertoires were generated with immunoSEQ multiplex PCR, while TCRdb's copy carries only in-frame clones and drops some. Among under 250,000 clones listed, about 88% were seen once. The sample was peripheral blood. The receptor set was obtained from a woman between 65 and 79 years old with active or convalescent COVID-19. The CDR3 runs from the conserved cysteine through the conserved F or W. A D gene is named only where the DNA matches it firmly.

d_call v_call cdr3_aa
. TRBV6-6 CASVGGASEAFF
. TRBV11-1 CASSPVQGGELFF
. TRBV6-5 CASSYSWTNSNYGYTF
. TRBV6-5 CASTRTRNTEAFF
. TRBV10-3 CATTLGGAGYGYTF
TRBD1 TRBV6-5 CASRLGQPLNVLTF
TRBD1 TRBV7-3 CASSLDRGTDTQYF
TRBD1 TRBV11-2 CASSLYSGQAYEQYF
. TRBV6-5 CASSYGGAGDTQYF
. TRBV10-1 CASSDRGRGGEQFF
. TRBV7-9 CASSSGEGRSQKLFF
TRBD2 TRBV6-2/TRBV6-3 CASTYLSTSGGIRGTQYF
TRBD1 TRBV10-3 CAIRDREITEAFF
TRBD2 TRBV19 CASSTWSGGTDTQYF
TRBD1 TRBV7-2 CASSFPGTVNGYTF
. TRBV5-8 CASSTDSNTEAFF
. TRBV15 CATSRDGVGEQYF
TRBD1 TRBV5-1 CASSFGDRVNGYTF
TRBD1 TRBV19 CASSASGTEYGYTF
. TRBV6-1 CASSEFRDLRGQPQHF
TRBD1 TRBV4-1 CASSQVGTAEDTQYF
. TRBV3-1/TRBV3-2 CASSQPLLPGHPNTGELFF
TRBD2 TRBV3-1/TRBV3-2 CASSQGTRNNEQFF
. TRBV4-3 CASSQDSVGLKPGGGSPLHF
. TRBV5-1 CASSWSVNTEAFF
TRBD1 TRBV10-1 CASSESTGVRTEAFF
TRBD2 TRBV13 CASSRGGAGANVLTF
. TRBV7-9 CASSSGRSEAFF
. TRBV6-2/TRBV6-3 CASSLAGTRTDTQYF
TRBD1 TRBV3-1/TRBV3-2 CASSLQGGTEAFF
. TRBV7-3 CASSPDISGNTIYF
. TRBV11-2 CASSLDTGWNSPLHF
TRBD2 TRBV5-6 CASSFTSGPYEQYF
. TRBV10-3 CAISDVGDGYTF
TRBD1 TRBV5-6 CASSPDRSSTDTQYF
TRBD1 TRBV5-1 CASSPSPGQGLHSYEQYF
TRBD1 TRBV24-1 CATSDIGTEGRGYNEQFF
. TRBV10-3 CAISPLAAGANTEAFF
. TRBV24-1 CATSVPGWAEAFF
. TRBV24-1 CATSDLISGYTF
. TRBV18 CASSPGPNYGYTF
TRBD2 TRBV5-1 CASSPAGVHYEQYF
TRBD2 TRBV29-1 CSNSGMHGTQYF
. TRBV19 CASSPRGSGANVLTF
. TRBV12-3/TRBV12-4 CASSLVRYREYTF
. TRBV11-1 CASSPTDSFTDTQYF
TRBD2 TRBV7-9 CASSTSGGRYEQYF
. TRBV27 CASSSGGAEQYF
TRBD1 TRBV6-5 CASRDSHRTDTQYF
TRBD1 TRBV10-1 CASSERGRQPQHF
TRBD1 TRBV7-2 CASSLMGQRETQYF
. TRBV25-1 CASRPWGVADTDTQYF
. TRBV5-1 CASSLERSNSPLHF